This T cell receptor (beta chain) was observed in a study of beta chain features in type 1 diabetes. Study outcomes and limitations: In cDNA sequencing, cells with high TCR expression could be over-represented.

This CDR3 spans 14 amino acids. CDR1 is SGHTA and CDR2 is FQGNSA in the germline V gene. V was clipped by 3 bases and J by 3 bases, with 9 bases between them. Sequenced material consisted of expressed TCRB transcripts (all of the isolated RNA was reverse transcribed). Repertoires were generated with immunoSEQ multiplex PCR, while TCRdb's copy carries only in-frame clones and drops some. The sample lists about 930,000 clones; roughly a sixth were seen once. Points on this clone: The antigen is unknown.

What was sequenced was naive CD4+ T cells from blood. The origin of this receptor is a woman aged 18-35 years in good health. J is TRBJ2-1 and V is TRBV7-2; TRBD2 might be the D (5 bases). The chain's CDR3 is CASSFYGDYNEQFF. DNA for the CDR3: TGTGCCAGCAGCTTTTACGGGGACTACAATGAGCAGTTCTTC.